This T cell receptor (beta chain) was recorded in a study of blood T cell repertoires in COVID-19. The data were produced by immunoSEQ multiplex PCR, yet TCRdb's version contains in-frame clones alone and is incomplete. This sample has 150,000 or so clones, with about 80% found just once. Germline V gene data show CDR1 as SGHVS and CDR2 as FNYEAQ. Trimming shortened V by 1 base and J by 4 bases, and 7 bases separated the two germline ends. CDR3 length: 13 amino acids. The sample was peripheral blood. The chain is built from TRBV7-6 and TRBJ2-5, with D uncertain. The origin of this receptor is a woman at least 80 years old with acute or convalescent COVID-19. CDR3 in DNA: TGTGCCAGCAGCTTAGAACCAGGAGAGACCCAGTACTTC. This encodes CASSLEPGETQYF.